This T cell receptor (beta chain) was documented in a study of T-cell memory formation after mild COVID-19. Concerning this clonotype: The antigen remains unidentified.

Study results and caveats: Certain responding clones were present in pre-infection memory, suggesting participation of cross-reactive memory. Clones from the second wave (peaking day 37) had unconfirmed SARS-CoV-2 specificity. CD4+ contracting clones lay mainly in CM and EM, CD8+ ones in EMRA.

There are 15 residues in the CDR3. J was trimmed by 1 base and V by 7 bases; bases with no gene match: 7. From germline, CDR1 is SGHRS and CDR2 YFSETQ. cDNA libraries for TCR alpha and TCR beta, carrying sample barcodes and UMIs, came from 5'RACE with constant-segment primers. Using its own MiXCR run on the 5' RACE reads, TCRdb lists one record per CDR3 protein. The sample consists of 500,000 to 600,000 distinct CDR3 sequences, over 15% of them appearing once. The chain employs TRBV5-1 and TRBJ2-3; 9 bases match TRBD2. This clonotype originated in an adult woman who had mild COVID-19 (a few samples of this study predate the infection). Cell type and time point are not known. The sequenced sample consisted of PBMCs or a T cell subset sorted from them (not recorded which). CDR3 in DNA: TGCGCCAGCTATGAGGGACTAGCCCGCACAGATACGCAGTATTTT. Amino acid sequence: CASYEGLARTDTQYF. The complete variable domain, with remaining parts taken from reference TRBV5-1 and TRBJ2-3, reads KAGVTQTPRYLIKTRGQQVTLSCSPISGHRSVSWYQQTPGQGLQFLFEYFSETQRNKGNFPGRFSGRQFSNSRSEMNVSTLELGDSALYLCASYEGLARTDTQYFGPGTRLTVL.